This record covers a single T cell receptor beta chain. Its antigen is undetermined. From the RT-PCR reads, TCRdb called clonotypes with MiXCR, one entry per CDR3 protein. The sample lists 500,000 or so distinct CDR3 sequences; 16% were seen once. V was trimmed by 0 bases and J by 3 bases, leaving 9 bases between them. The CDR3 consists of 15 residues. Germline CDR1 MNHEY, CDR2 SVGEGT. The entry originates in a study of response to subunit inactivated influenza vaccine. Study-wide results and limits: There was a suggestion from the authors that each seasonal influenza vaccination recruits few new T cells.

The sample here was CD4+ T cells sorted from PBMCs, taken 23 to 25 months after vaccination. The chain carries TRBV6-2 or TRBV6-3 and TRBJ1-3, with D hard to call. The sequence was obtained from a man aged 45-69 years who received an inactivated influenza vaccine. The CDR3 DNA is TGTGCCAGCAGTTACTCGAGTGACGGTGGAAACACCATATATTTT. Translated, it gives CASSYSSDGGNTIYF.